This T cell receptor (beta chain) was recorded in a study of OX40 agonist ivuxolimab in advanced cancers. In the study overall: Three partial responders included one hepatocellular carcinoma patient and two cutaneous melanoma patients. Broader study findings: Not determined was the antigen specificity of the expanded peripheral T cells. Within 6 weeks, CD4+ and CD8+ blood T cells expanded clonally at 0.1 to 3.0 mg/kg.

Germline V gene lookup returns CDR1 SNHLY and CDR2 FYNNEI. This CDR3 is 15 amino acids long. V was clipped by 6 bases and J by 3 bases; unmatched bases: 10. Assay: immunoSEQ multiplex PCR; the TCRdb copy retains only in-frame clones and omits some. There are around 58,000 clones in the sample; roughly 84% occur only once, and roughly 30% lies in the top ten. With regard to this clone: Antigen specificity is unknown.

This clonotype was obtained from an adult with an advanced solid tumor such as melanoma, head and neck, liver or kidney cancer. Specimen: CD4+ or CD8+ T cells sorted from blood, collected in a trial of the OX40 agonist ivuxolimab. The chain combines TRBV2 with TRBJ1-2, with 7 bases identical to TRBD1. The CDR3 nucleotides are TGTGCCAGCAGGCCCCAGGGGGGCTCCTACTATGGCTACACCTTC. This translates into CASRPQGGSYYGYTF.